The rows below give T cell receptor beta chains drawn from one sample of a study of blood T cell repertoires in COVID-19. The repertoire was sequenced with immunoSEQ multiplex PCR; TCRdb's copy has only in-frame clones and lacks some. In the table there are around 160,000 clones, approximately 85% of which are singletons. The specimen sequenced was peripheral blood. The receptors stem from a woman aged 60 to 75 with COVID-19, enrolled during active disease. CDR3s include the opening cysteine and the closing phenylalanine or tryptophan. The D gene is left open where the match is weak. A row's size may be missing; if present it is once, few, many or a size class.

clone_size j_call d_call v_call cdr3_nt cdr3_aa
. TRBJ2-5 TRBD2 TRBV3-1/TRBV3-2 TGTGCCAGCAGCCCAACTCTAGCGGGGGGGCAAGAGACCCAGTACTTC CASSPTLAGGQETQYF
. TRBJ2-7 . TRBV27 TGTGCCAGCAGTGACACAGGGAGGGCCTACGAGCAGTACTTC CASSDTGRAYEQYF
. TRBJ1-4 TRBD1 TRBV7-2 TGTGCCAGCAGCTTTCAGGGGGCCCAGGGTGAAAAACTGTTTTTT CASSFQGAQGEKLFF
. TRBJ1-1 . TRBV7-9 TGTGCCAGCAGCCCGACACGGGGTCGAGCTTTCTTT CASSPTRGRAFF
. TRBJ1-3 . TRBV19 TGTGCCAGTAGTATGTGGAGGGAGCACTCTGGAAACACCATATATTTT CASSMWREHSGNTIYF
. TRBJ1-2 . TRBV19 TGTGCCGTCCCCACGGGCTCAGGGGATGGCTACACCTTC CAVPTGSGDGYTF
. TRBJ1-1 . TRBV7-9 TGTGCCAGCAGCTTGGGCGGGGGGCGCGGCACTGAAGCTTTCTTT CASSLGGGRGTEAFF
. TRBJ2-7 TRBD2 TRBV7-2 TGTGCCAGCAGCTTAGGAGCGTGGGGGGAGGGTGGCTCCTACGAGCAGTACTTC CASSLGAWGEGGSYEQYF
medium-sized TRBJ1-5 . TRBV28 TGTGCCAGCAGTCCCCCCCGGGGGCCCCAGCATTTT CASSPPRGPQHF
. TRBJ1-4 TRBD1 TRBV10-3 TGTGCCATCAGTCCCGGGACAGAGACAACTAATGAAAAACTGTTTTTT CAISPGTETTNEKLFF
. TRBJ1-1 . TRBV5-6 TGTGCCAGCAGCTTGGCCCTCGGGAACACTGAAGCTTTCTTT CASSLALGNTEAFF
. TRBJ1-2 . TRBV7-2 TGTGCCAGCAGCCCTAGGGGGGCCAACGCGGGGGATGGCTACACCTTC CASSPRGANAGDGYTF
. TRBJ2-7 . TRBV4-3 TGCGCCAGCAGCCAAGAGGTCCTAGCCATCGGCTACGAGCAGTACTTC CASSQEVLAIGYEQYF
. TRBJ2-3 . TRBV1 TGCACCAGCAGCCAGATCGGGACAGGAGGGGGGACAGATACGCAGTATTTT CTSSQIGTGGGTDTQYF
. TRBJ1-2 . TRBV4-1 TGCGCCAGCAGCCAAGCTCTTTTAGCTAACTATGGCTACACCTTC CASSQALLANYGYTF
. TRBJ2-5 . TRBV5-4 TGTGCCAGCAGCCCTCCATACGAGCGGCGGGAGACCCAGTACTTC CASSPPYERRETQYF
. TRBJ1-6 TRBD1 TRBV4-1 TGCGCCAGCAGCCGCCGGGCGGGACAGGGGGCGCAGGCCTATAATTCACCCCTCCACTTT CASSRRAGQGAQAYNSPLHF
. TRBJ2-7 TRBD1 TRBV5-4 TGTGCCAGCAGCCCCGGACAGGGGACCGAGCAGTACTTC CASSPGQGTEQYF
. TRBJ1-2 TRBD1 TRBV15 TGTGCCACCAGCAGGGGACAGGGATCCTATGGCTACACCTTC CATSRGQGSYGYTF
. TRBJ1-3 . TRBV7-9 TGTGCCAGCAGCCCGAAGAGGAGCTCTGGAAACACCATATATTTT CASSPKRSSGNTIYF
. TRBJ2-7 TRBD2 TRBV7-9 TGTGCCAGCAGCTCAGCCCCTGGTTTAGCGGGGAGATCCGAGCAGTACTTC CASSSAPGLAGRSEQYF
. TRBJ1-3 . TRBV7-9 TGTGCCAGCAGGCTAATTGGAAACACCATATATTTT CASRLIGNTIYF
. TRBJ2-5 TRBD1 TRBV19 TGTGCCAGTAGTATCGACAGGGCTTGGGGAGAGACCCAGTACTTC CASSIDRAWGETQYF
. TRBJ1-5 TRBD1 TRBV19 TGTGCCAGTAGTGTATCAGGGGGTCAGCCCCAGCATTTT CASSVSGGQPQHF
. TRBJ2-7 TRBD1 TRBV7-3 TGTGCCAGCAGCTTAACGACGCGGGGACAGGGAGAGCAGTACTTC CASSLTTRGQGEQYF
. TRBJ1-5 . TRBV19 TGTGCCAGTAGTGCGCAAACAGGGAGCAATCAGCCCCAGCATTTT CASSAQTGSNQPQHF
. TRBJ1-1 TRBD1 TRBV30 TGTGCCTGGCTGGGACAGGAGGTGCCTGAAGCTTTCTTT CAWLGQEVPEAFF
. TRBJ1-2 . TRBV7-9 TGTGCCAGCAGCTCACTGAGCCCGTATGGCTACACCTTC CASSSLSPYGYTF
once TRBJ1-1 . TRBV18 TGTGCCAGCTCACCACTGACAAAGAACACTGAAGCTTTCTTT CASSPLTKNTEAFF
. TRBJ1-2 TRBD1 TRBV27 TGTGCCAGCAGTTCGAGACAGGGGGTGCGCGGCTACACCTTC CASSSRQGVRGYTF